The 9 T cell receptor beta chains in this list originate from one sample, sequenced in a study of T cells in Graves' hyperthyroidism and ophthalmopathy. RNA transcripts provided the source from which TCR beta CDR3 regions were amplified. A set of HTBI primers served as the primers for a first-round RT-PCR of the TCR CDR3. TCRdb used MiXCR to reprocess the multiplex PCR reads, holding one entry per CDR3 protein. The sample holds roughly 700,000 distinct CDR3 sequences; around 15% are singletons and the top ten take roughly a tenth. Material: blood. Receptors were obtained from a woman aged 18-29 years with Graves' hyperthyroidism.

This clonotype was detected only a few times. This chain connects TRBV6-5 to TRBJ2-3, with D perhaps TRBD1 (6 bases). This CDR3 is built from 14 residues. CDR1 and CDR2 from the germline V gene are MNHEY and SVGAGI. Trimming took off 0 bases at V and 6 bases at J, with 10 bases between the two ends. CDR3 in amino acids: CASSYSRQADTQYF. The CDR3 nucleotides read TGTGCCAGCAGTTACTCCAGACAGGCTGATACGCAGTATTTT.

A few counts support this clonotype. CDR3 sequence: CASTLPGTGRPYNEQFF. Written as DNA, the CDR3 is TGTGCCAGCACCCTCCCCGGGACAGGGAGGCCCTACAATGAGCAGTTCTTC. This sequence joins TRBV28 and TRBJ2-1; 9 positions match TRBD1. Germline values: CDR1 MDHEN, CDR2 SYDVKM. Trimming at V came to 7 bases and at J to 2 bases, leaving 12 bases not matched to a gene. There are 17 residues in the CDR3.

This clonotype was observed many times. The rearrangement uses TRBV11-3 and TRBJ2-7; D is possibly TRBD2 (6 bases). Germline CDR1 and CDR2: SGHNT and YENEEA. This CDR3 has 16 amino acids. V was clipped by 4 bases and J by 0 bases, with 16 bases between them. This chain's CDR3 is CASSSGSGRSSYEQYF. The DNA of the CDR3 is TGTGCCAGCAGCTCCGGGAGCGGCAGAAGCTCCTACGAGCAGTACTTC. Variable domain in full (rest from reference TRBV11-3 and TRBJ2-7): EAGVVQSPRYKIIEKKQPVAFWCNPISGHNTLYWYLQNLGQGPELLIRYENEEAVDDSQLPKDRFSAERLKGVDSTLKIQPAELGDSAVYLCASSSGSGRSSYEQYFGPGTRLTVT.

This clonotype was observed a few times. The gene calls are TRBV24-1 and TRBJ2-3; 9 positions match TRBD2. This CDR3 is 17 amino acids long. Germline V gene lookup returns CDR1 KGHDR and CDR2 SFDVKD. The trim removed 4 bases at V and 2 bases at J, leaving 9 bases unmatched. The CDR3 DNA reads as TGTGCCACCAGTGACCCTAGCGGGACGGCCCTCACAGATACGCAGTATTTT. It is translated as CATSDPSGTALTDTQYF.

This clonotype was recorded at least ten times. CDR3 coding DNA: TGTGCCAGCAGCCAAGGCGTGGCGGATCTCACAGATACGCAGTATTTT. Its protein product is CASSQGVADLTDTQYF. The chain combines TRBV3-1 with TRBJ2-3; D unclear. This CDR3 is built from 16 residues. Per the germline V gene, CDR1 is LGHDT and CDR2 is YNNKEL (reference sequence). Trimming cost V 1 base and J 2 bases, with 13 bases left between them.

This clonotype was seen repeatedly, ten times or more. For the CDR3, the DNA is TGCAGTGCTGACAACGGGGGCATCTACGAGCAGTACTTC. Its translation: CSADNGGIYEQYF. The chain links TRBV20-1 to TRBJ2-7; D is perhaps TRBD1 or TRBD2 (6 bases each). The CDR3 is 13 residues long. Trimming took 5 bases from V and 3 from J, leaving 14 bases between them. CDR1 and CDR2 (germline): DFQATT, SNEGSKA (reference sequence).

The V gene is TRBV30, the J gene TRBJ2-7; 9 bases agree with TRBD1. The CDR3 has 14 amino acids. CDR1 and CDR2 (germline): GTSNPN, SVGIG (reference sequence). With 5 bases clipped from V and 3 bases from J, the junction kept 8 bases outside the gene matches. CDR3 loop: CAWGGDRVVYEQYF. CDR3 sequence (DNA): TGTGCCTGGGGTGGGGACAGGGTGGTCTACGAGCAGTACTTC.

This clonotype was observed a few times. The chain links TRBV7-9 to TRBJ1-6; possibly TRBD1 for D (5 bases). The ends were cut back, 0 bases at V and 6 bases at J, with 12 bases in the middle. Germline CDR1 and CDR2: SEHNR and FQNEAQ (reference sequence). The CDR3 consists of 16 residues. The CDR3 coding sequence is TGTGCCAGCAGCTTAGCGGGGCAGCAAACTAATTCACCCCTCCACTTT. Protein product: CASSLAGQQTNSPLHF.

The chain is built from TRBV24-1 and TRBJ1-1, with D perhaps matching TRBD1 (6 bases). V was pared by 8 bases and J by 8 bases, with 11 bases between. From germline, CDR1 is KGHDR and CDR2 SFDVKD. The CDR3 spans 11 residues. In DNA form, the CDR3 reads TGTGCCACCAAGTGCCAGGGGGAAGCTTTCTTT. Protein: CATKCQGEAFF.